The rows below give T cell receptor beta chains drawn from one sample of a study of cytomegalovirus exposure and HLA in healthy donors. The protocol was immunoSEQ multiplex PCR, while the TCRdb copy is restricted to in-frame clones and leaves out a portion. Of roughly 290,000 clones listed, 80% are singletons. What was sequenced was PBMCs. These receptor sequences come from a girl aged 2 to 9 in good health and CMV-seronegative. Each CDR3 is given with its conserved first and last residue. D genes are given only for firm matches. Size values are once, few and many counts, or a class for expanded clones, and some rows have none.

V gene	clone size	J gene	D gene	CDR3 DNA	CDR3 protein
TRBV5-4	-	TRBJ2-5	-	TGTGCCAGCAGCTCGGATCGGGGAGTAGAGACCCAGTACTTC	CASSSDRGVETQYF
TRBV7-9	-	TRBJ2-7	TRBD2	TGTTCCAGCAGCCAATGGACTAGCGAGACCTACGAGCAGTACTTC	CSSSQWTSETYEQYF
TRBV4-1	-	TRBJ2-3	-	TGCGCCAGCAGCCAATATCTGTCTAGCGCCCGCACAGATACGCAGTATTTT	CASSQYLSSARTDTQYF
TRBV4-2	-	TRBJ2-3	TRBD2	TGTGCCAGCAGCCAAGATACCCTAACTAGCGGGAGCACAGATACGCAGTATTTT	CASSQDTLTSGSTDTQYF
TRBV2	-	TRBJ1-5	-	TGTGCCAGCAGCATTGGACAAATCAATCAGCCCCAGCATTTT	CASSIGQINQPQHF
TRBV30	-	TRBJ2-3	TRBD2	TGTGCCTGGAGTGTAGTCGGGAGGGCCGCAGATACGCAGTATTTT	CAWSVVGRAADTQYF
TRBV7-9	-	TRBJ2-1	TRBD2	TGTTCCAGCAGCTGGGGTTCTAGCGGGAGGAGGTCCTACAATGAGCAGTTCTTC	CSSSWGSSGRRSYNEQFF
TRBV11-2	-	TRBJ2-7	-	TGTGCCAGCAGCCTGGATCGGGGGGCTAGCTACGAGCAGTACTTC	CASSLDRGASYEQYF
TRBV7-9	-	TRBJ1-1	-	TGTGCCAGCAGCTTTAACAGGGTCAATTCGGACACTGAAGCTTTCTTT	CASSFNRVNSDTEAFF
TRBV6-6	-	TRBJ2-7	TRBD2	TGTGCCAGCAGGGATCGACTAGCGGGAGACTACGAGCAGTACTTC	CASRDRLAGDYEQYF
TRBV6-1	-	TRBJ2-1	TRBD1	TGTGCCAGCAGTGAGGGAATGGCGGGACAGGGTTTCTACAATGAGCAGTTCTTC	CASSEGMAGQGFYNEQFF
TRBV29-1	-	TRBJ1-1	-	TGCAGCACGTCGACAGTAAAGAACACTGAAGCTTTCTTT	CSTSTVKNTEAFF
TRBV7-2	-	TRBJ1-1	TRBD1	TGTGCCAGCAGCTTAGGCGACAGGGGGCTGTACACTGAAGCTTTCTTT	CASSLGDRGLYTEAFF
TRBV9	-	TRBJ1-2	-	TGTGCCAGCAGGGGGAACAGGGCTGGCTACACCTTC	CASRGNRAGYTF
TRBV2	few	TRBJ1-2	-	TGTGCCAGCAGGAATGACGGGAGAAACTATGGCTACACCTTC	CASRNDGRNYGYTF
TRBV5-1	-	TRBJ2-7	TRBD2	TGCGCCAGCAGCTTGGTTCCCCCGGGACTAGCGGGAGTTGTGTGGGGATACGAGCAGTACTTC	CASSLVPPGLAGVVWGYEQYF
TRBV28	-	TRBJ1-5	TRBD1	TGTGCCAGCTCGGGACAGACAAATCAGCCCCAGCATTTT	CASSGQTNQPQHF
TRBV12-5	-	TRBJ2-2	TRBD1	TGTGCTAGTGGTTTGGTAGGGACAGACTCCCTTATTGCCGGGGAGCTGTTTTTT	CASGLVGTDSLIAGELFF
TRBV5-6	-	TRBJ2-1	TRBD2	TGTGCCAGCAGCTTGGGCCCCAAGCGGGAGGCAAACAATGAGCAGTTCTTC	CASSLGPKREANNEQFF
TRBV28	-	TRBJ2-7	-	TGTGCCAGCAGTTTAGCGGAACGCTCCTACGAGCAGTACTTC	CASSLAERSYEQYF
TRBV27	few	TRBJ2-7	-	TGTGCCAGCAGTTTGGGGACGGGAGTTCCCGAGCAGTACTTC	CASSLGTGVPEQYF
TRBV28	few	TRBJ1-1	TRBD1	TGTGCCAGCAGTCCTGACAGGGGGAACATGAACACTGAAGCTTTCTTT	CASSPDRGNMNTEAFF
TRBV5-1	-	TRBJ2-1	-	TGCGCCAGCAGCGCGGAGCGGCTGTACAATGAGCAGTTCTTC	CASSAERLYNEQFF
TRBV5-4	-	TRBJ1-4	-	TGTGCCAGCAGCTTGGTTCAGATTAATGAAAAACTGTTTTTT	CASSLVQINEKLFF
TRBV4-1	-	TRBJ2-7	-	TGCGCCAGCAGCCAAACCGGGAGACCCACCCTTGGGCAGTACTTC	CASSQTGRPTLGQYF
TRBV19	once	TRBJ1-1	-	TGTGCCAGTAGTGCCGCAGGAGGGACGGGTGAAGCTTTCTTT	CASSAAGGTGEAFF
TRBV4-2	-	TRBJ1-2	-	TGTGCCAGCAGCCCAAATCAGGTGGCGATTAACTATGGCTACACCTTC	CASSPNQVAINYGYTF
TRBV18	-	TRBJ2-3	TRBD2	TGTGCCAGCTCACCACCGAGCGGAGGACTAGGGACAGATACGCAGTATTTT	CASSPPSGGLGTDTQYF
TRBV28	-	TRBJ2-3	-	TGTGCCAGCAGTTTATGGAAAATTAGCGGTTACACAGATACGCAGTATTTT	CASSLWKISGYTDTQYF